The 13 T cell receptor beta chains reported below all come from one sample, sequenced in a study of T cell changes during pregnancy in multiple sclerosis. Some clones are missing from TCRdb's copy, which holds only in-frame ones; the method was immunoSEQ multiplex PCR. Here the sample spans roughly 110,000 clones, around 93% being singletons. This sample comprised peripheral blood, obtained after pregnancy. Source of these receptors: a female donor with multiple sclerosis, enrolled in a pregnancy study.

This chain uses TRBV7-8 with TRBJ2-7; D is ambiguous. Trimming pared 1 base from V and 3 bases from J, leaving 10 bases between. Germline V gene data show CDR1 as SGHVS and CDR2 as FQNEAQ. This CDR3 spans 14 amino acids. The CDR3 bases are TGTGCCAGCAGCTTAGGCGCCAAAAACTACGAGCAGTACTTC. This translates into CASSLGAKNYEQYF.

The chain couples TRBV5-6 to TRBJ2-2; a weak D match, TRBD2 (6 bases). Germline V gene sequence: CDR1 SGHDT, CDR2 YYEEEE. This CDR3 contains 16 residues. Trimming shortened V by 5 bases and J by 5 bases, and 19 bases separated the two germline ends. DNA of the CDR3: TGTGCCAGCAGAAGTAGAGCGGGTGTTACTACCGGGGAGCTGTTTTTT. Amino acids: CASRSRAGVTTGELFF. Full variable domain (rest looked up from reference TRBV5-6 and TRBJ2-2): DAGVTQSPTHLIKTRGQQVTLRCSPKSGHDTVSWYQQALGQGPQFIFQYYEEEERQRGNFPDRFSGHQFPNYSSELNVNALLLGDSALYLCASRSRAGVTTGELFFGEGSRLTVL.

The CDR3 DNA reads as TGTGCCAGCAGTGACAGGGGCTTAGACACTGAAGCTTTCTTT. Translated, it gives CASSDRGLDTEAFF. This chain links TRBV5-6 with TRBJ1-1; 8 bases are shared with TRBD1. This CDR3 has 14 residues. The junction had 6 bases not matched to a gene; V was cut back by 5 bases and J by 3 bases. Looked up from germline, CDR1 is SGHDT and CDR2 is YYEEEE.

The chain uses TRBV7-6 and TRBJ1-2; D uncertain. The germline V gene encodes CDR1 SGHVS and CDR2 FNYEAQ. Trimming stripped 1 base from V and 7 bases from J, with 10 bases between. The CDR3 loop spans 13 amino acids. The chain's CDR3 is CASSLGGNSGYTF. The CDR3 nucleotides read TGTGCCAGCAGCTTAGGAGGGAATTCTGGCTACACCTTC. The full variable domain, rest sourced from reference TRBV7-6 and TRBJ1-2, is GAGVSQSPRYKVTKRGQDVALRCDPISGHVSLYWYRQALGQGPEFLTYFNYEAQQDKSGLPNDRFSAERPEGSISTLTIQRTEQRDSAMYRCASSLGGNSGYTFGSGTRLTVV.

The rearrangement links TRBV19 to TRBJ1-4; 7 nucleotides align to TRBD1. Germline lookup yields CDR1 LNHDA and CDR2 SQIVND (reference sequence). The CDR3 sequence is 13 residues long. V dropped 7 bases and J dropped 5; count of bases not matched to a gene: 4. This CDR3 reads CASKGTANEKLFF. The CDR3 DNA reads TGTGCCAGTAAGGGGACAGCAAATGAAAAACTGTTTTTT.

This chain joins TRBV20-1 and TRBJ1-4; no clear D. Germline-derived CDR1 and CDR2 are DFQATT and SNEGSKA (reference sequence). With 3 bases removed from V and 11 bases from J, the gap between germline ends came to 7 bases. The CDR3 totals 10 residues. In DNA, the CDR3 is TGCAGTGCTAGTCGGGATAAACTGTTTTTT. Translated: CSASRDKLFF.

The rearrangement joins TRBV14 to TRBJ2-1; D is unclear. The CDR3 length is 13 residues. V gave up 1 base and J gave up 5 bases, with 6 bases separating them. CDR1 is SGHDN and CDR2 is FVKESK in the germline V gene. CDR3 nucleotides: TGTGCCAGCAGCCAAGGACTTGACAATGAGCAGTTCTTC. Its protein is CASSQGLDNEQFF.

The chain is built from TRBV27 and TRBJ2-7; 9 bases agree with TRBD1. Per the germline V gene, CDR1 is MNHEY and CDR2 is SMNVEV (reference sequence). The trim removed 6 bases at V and 4 bases at J, leaving 4 bases unmatched. This CDR3 region has 13 residues. The CDR3 sequence: CASRAGTGYEQYF. Written as DNA, the CDR3 is TGTGCCAGCAGAGCCGGGACAGGGTACGAGCAGTACTTC.

The chain combines TRBV6-6 with TRBJ1-5; 9 positions match TRBD1. The CDR3 totals 16 residues. The V gene's germline CDR1 is MNHNY and CDR2 SVGAGI (reference sequence). Trimming at V came to 4 bases and at J to 2 bases, leaving 6 bases not matched to a gene. The CDR3 DNA is TGTGCCAGCAGTTTAACAGGGGGCGAAGGCAATCAGCCCCAGCATTTT. It translates to CASSLTGGEGNQPQHF.

The chain uses TRBV9 and TRBJ1-2; D is uncertain. The germline V and J ends were trimmed by 4 bases and 7 bases, with 8 bases remaining between them. The CDR3 spans 11 residues. Germline V gene lookup returns CDR1 SGDLS and CDR2 YYNGEE. DNA of the CDR3: TGTGCCAGCAGCAACGGAGGTGGCTACACCTTC. This codes for CASSNGGGYTF.

The chain has TRBV6-1 and TRBJ1-4; D gene uncertain. Germline assignment: CDR1 MNHNS and CDR2 SASEGT. The CDR3 totals 15 residues. V lost 8 bases to trimming and J lost 3 bases, with 16 bases between them. The CDR3 spells CASGAVDHPNEKLFF. The CDR3 region has the DNA TGTGCCAGCGGTGCGGTAGATCACCCTAATGAAAAACTGTTTTTT.

This clone was seen just once. This chain uses TRBV7-2 with TRBJ2-7, with 16 bases matching TRBD2. With V trimmed by 5 bases and J by 7 bases, 8 bases remained unmatched. This CDR3 region has 16 residues. Germline values: CDR1 SGHTA, CDR2 FQGNSA. CDR3 in DNA: TGTGCCAGCAGCATCCAGCCGGGACTAGCGGGAGGGGAGCAGTACTTC. Residues: CASSIQPGLAGGEQYF.

As for this clone: This sample includes further DNA sequences coding for the same CDR3. The chain joins TRBV19 to TRBJ1-1; 10 positions agree with TRBD1. There are 14 residues in the CDR3. With 6 bases clipped from V and 1 base from J, the junction kept 2 bases outside the gene matches. Germline CDR1 LNHDA, CDR2 SQIVND (reference sequence). The CDR3: CASRRDRGNTEAFF. The CDR3 DNA reads as TGTGCCAGTAGGCGGGACAGGGGGAACACTGAAGCTTTCTTT.